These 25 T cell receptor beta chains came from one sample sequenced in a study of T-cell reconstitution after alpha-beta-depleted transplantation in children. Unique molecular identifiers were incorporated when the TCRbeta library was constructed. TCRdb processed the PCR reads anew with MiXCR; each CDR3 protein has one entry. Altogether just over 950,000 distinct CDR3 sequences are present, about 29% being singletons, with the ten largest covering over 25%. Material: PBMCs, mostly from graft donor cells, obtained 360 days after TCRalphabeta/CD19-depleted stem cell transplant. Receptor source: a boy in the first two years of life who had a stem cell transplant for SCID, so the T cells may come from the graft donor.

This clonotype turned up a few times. The DNA of the CDR3 is TGTGCCAGCTCACTTAGGACAGGCTTTACCTACAATGAGCAGTTCTTC. It is translated as CASSLRTGFTYNEQFF. The chain employs TRBV18 and TRBJ2-1, with 7 bases that match TRBD1. The CDR3 extends over 16 amino acids. Per the germline V gene, CDR1 is KGHSH and CDR2 is LQKENI. J gave up 2 bases and V 4 bases, and 8 bases lay outside the gene matches.

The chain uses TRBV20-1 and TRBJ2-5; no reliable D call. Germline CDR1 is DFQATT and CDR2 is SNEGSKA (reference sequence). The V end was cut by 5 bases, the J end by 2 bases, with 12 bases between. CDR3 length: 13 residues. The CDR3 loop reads CSAGAKNQETQYF. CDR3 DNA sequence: TGCAGTGCTGGAGCCAAAAATCAAGAGACCCAGTACTTC.

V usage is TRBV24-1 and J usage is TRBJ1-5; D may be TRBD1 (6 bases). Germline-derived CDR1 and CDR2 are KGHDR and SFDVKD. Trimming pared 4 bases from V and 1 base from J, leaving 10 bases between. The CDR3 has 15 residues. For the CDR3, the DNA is TGTGCCACCAGTGACGGGGGCGGGAGCAATCAGCCCCAGCATTTT. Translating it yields CATSDGGGSNQPQHF.

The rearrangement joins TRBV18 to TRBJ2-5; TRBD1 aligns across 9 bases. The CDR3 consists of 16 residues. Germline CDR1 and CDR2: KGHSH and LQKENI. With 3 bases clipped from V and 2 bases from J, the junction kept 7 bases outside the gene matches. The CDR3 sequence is CASSPLTGQGQETQYF. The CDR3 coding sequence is TGTGCCAGCTCACCCCTTACGGGACAGGGTCAAGAGACCCAGTACTTC.

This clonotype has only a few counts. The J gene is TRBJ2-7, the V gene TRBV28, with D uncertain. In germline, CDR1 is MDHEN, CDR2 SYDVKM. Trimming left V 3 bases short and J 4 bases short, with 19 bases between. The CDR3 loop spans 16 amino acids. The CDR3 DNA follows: TGTGCCAGCAGTTTCCCCCTAAGCCTTCACCCTTACGAGCAGTACTTC. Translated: CASSFPLSLHPYEQYF.

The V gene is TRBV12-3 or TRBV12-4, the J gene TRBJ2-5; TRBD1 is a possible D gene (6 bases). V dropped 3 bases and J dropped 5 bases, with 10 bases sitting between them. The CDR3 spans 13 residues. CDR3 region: CASSFYRVETQYF. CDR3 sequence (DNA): TGTGCCAGCAGTTTCTACAGGGTCGAGACCCAGTACTTC.

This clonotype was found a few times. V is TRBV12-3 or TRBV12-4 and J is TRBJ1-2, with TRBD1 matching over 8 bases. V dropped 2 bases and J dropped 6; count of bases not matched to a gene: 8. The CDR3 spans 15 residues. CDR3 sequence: CASSLQSQGADGYTF. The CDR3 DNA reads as TGTGCCAGCAGTTTACAATCCCAGGGGGCGGATGGCTACACCTTC.

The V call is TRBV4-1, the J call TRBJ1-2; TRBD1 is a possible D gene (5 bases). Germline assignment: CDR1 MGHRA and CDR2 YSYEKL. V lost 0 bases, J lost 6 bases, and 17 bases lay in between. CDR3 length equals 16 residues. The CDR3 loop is CASSQDLGGQGDGYTF. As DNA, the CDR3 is TGCGCCAGCAGCCAAGATCTAGGCGGCCAGGGAGATGGCTACACCTTC.

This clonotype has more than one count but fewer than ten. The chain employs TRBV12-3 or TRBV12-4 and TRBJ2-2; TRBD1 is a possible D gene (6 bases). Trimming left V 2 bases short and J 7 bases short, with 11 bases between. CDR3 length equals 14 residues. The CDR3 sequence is CASSLQGTIGELFF. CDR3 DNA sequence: TGTGCCAGCAGTTTACAGGGGACGATCGGGGAGCTGTTTTTT.

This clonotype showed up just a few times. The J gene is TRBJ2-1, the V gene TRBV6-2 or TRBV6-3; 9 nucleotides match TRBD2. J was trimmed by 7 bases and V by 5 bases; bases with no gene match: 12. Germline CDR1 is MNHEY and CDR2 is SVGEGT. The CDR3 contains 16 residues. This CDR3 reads CASSMGLSGGKNEQFF. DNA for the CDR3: TGTGCCAGCAGTATGGGCCTTAGCGGGGGTAAGAATGAGCAGTTCTTC.

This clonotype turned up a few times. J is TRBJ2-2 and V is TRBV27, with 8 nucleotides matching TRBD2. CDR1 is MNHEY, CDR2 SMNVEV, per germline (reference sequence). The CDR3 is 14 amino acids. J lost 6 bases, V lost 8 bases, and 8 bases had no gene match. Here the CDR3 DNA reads TGTGCCAGCGGGCCGGGACTAGGCGCCGGGGAGCTGTTTTTT. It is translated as CASGPGLGAGELFF.

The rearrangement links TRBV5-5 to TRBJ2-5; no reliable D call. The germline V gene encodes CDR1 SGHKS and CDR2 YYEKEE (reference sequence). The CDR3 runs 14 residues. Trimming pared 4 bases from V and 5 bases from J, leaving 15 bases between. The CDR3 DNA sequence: TGTGCCAGCAGCGCATGGGTCTGTCGGGAGACCCAGTACTTC. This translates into CASSAWVCRETQYF. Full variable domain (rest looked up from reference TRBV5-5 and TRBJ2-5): DAGVTQSPTHLIKTRGQQVTLRCSPISGHKSVSWYQQVLGQGPQFIFQYYEKEERGRGNFPDRFSARQFPNYSSELNVNALLLGDSALYLCASSAWVCRETQYFGPGTRLLVL.

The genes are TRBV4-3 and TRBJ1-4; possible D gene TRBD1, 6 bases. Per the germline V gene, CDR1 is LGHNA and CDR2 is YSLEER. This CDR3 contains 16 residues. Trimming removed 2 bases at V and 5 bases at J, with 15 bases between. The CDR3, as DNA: TGCGCCAGCAGCCAACGGGGACATCGGTGGAATGAAAAACTGTTTTTT. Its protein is CASSQRGHRWNEKLFF.

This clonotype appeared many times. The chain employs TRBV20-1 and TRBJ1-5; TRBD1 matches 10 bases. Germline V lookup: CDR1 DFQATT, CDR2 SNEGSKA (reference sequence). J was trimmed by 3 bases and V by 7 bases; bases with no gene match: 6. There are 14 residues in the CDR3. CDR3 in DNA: TGCAGTGGGACGGACAGGGGGATCAATCAGCCCCAGCATTTT. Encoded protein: CSGTDRGINQPQHF.

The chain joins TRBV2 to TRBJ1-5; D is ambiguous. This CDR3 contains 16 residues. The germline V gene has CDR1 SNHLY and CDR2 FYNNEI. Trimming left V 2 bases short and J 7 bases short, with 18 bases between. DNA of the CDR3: TGTGCCAGCAGTGAAACGCTTCGCTTGGGCCAGCAGCCCCAGCATTTT. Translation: CASSETLRLGQQPQHF.

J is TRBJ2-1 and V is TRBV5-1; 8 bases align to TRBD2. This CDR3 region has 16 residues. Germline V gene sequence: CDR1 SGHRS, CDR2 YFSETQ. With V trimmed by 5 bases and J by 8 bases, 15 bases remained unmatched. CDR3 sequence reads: CASRVQPRGGGDEQFF. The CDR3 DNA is TGCGCCAGCAGGGTCCAGCCCCGGGGGGGCGGTGATGAGCAGTTCTTC. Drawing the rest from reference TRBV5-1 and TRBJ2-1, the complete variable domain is KAGVTQTPRYLIKTRGQQVTLSCSPISGHRSVSWYQQTPGQGLQFLFEYFSETQRNKGNFPGRFSGRQFSNSRSEMNVSTLELGDSALYLCASRVQPRGGGDEQFFGPGTRLTVL.

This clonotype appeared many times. CDR3 in amino acids: CASSLGGAAGETQYF. The DNA of the CDR3 is TGTGCCAGCAGCTTAGGAGGGGCGGCTGGGGAGACCCAGTACTTC. The chain joins TRBV11-3 to TRBJ2-5; TRBD1 or TRBD2 may be the D gene (5 bases each). The CDR3 is 15 residues long. The germline V gene encodes CDR1 SGHNT and CDR2 YENEEA. Trimming removed 1 base at V and 5 bases at J, with 14 bases between.

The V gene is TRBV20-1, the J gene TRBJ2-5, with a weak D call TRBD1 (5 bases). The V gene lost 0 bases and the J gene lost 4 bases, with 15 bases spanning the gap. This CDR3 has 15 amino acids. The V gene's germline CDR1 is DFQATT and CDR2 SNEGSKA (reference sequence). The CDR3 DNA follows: TGCAGTGCTAGAGATAGTTTAAGGGGTGGAGAGACCCAGTACTTC. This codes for CSARDSLRGGETQYF.

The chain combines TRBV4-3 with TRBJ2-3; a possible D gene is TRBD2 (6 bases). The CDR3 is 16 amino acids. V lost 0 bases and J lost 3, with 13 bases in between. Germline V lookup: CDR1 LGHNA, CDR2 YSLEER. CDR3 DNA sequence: TGCGCCAGCAGCCAAGATACTAGCTGGAGGACAGATACGCAGTATTTT. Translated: CASSQDTSWRTDTQYF.

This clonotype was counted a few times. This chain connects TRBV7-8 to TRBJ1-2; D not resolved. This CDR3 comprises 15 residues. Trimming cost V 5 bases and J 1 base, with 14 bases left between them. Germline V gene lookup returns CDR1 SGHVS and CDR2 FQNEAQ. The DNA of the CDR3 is TGTGCCAGCAGCCCGGGAGTTCTTCTTAACTATGGCTACACCTTC. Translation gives CASSPGVLLNYGYTF. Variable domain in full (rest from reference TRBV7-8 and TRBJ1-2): GAGVSQSPRYKVAKRGQDVALRCDPISGHVSLFWYQQALGQGPEFLTYFQNEAQLDKSGLPSDRFFAERPEGSVSTLKIQRTQQEDSAVYLCASSPGVLLNYGYTFGSGTRLTVV.

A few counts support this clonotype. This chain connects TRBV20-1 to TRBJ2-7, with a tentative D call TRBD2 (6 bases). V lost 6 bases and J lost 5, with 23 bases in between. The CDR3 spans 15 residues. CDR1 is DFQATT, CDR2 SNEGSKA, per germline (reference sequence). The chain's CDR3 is CSATEGRVSRDEQYF. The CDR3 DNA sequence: TGCAGTGCCACGGAGGGACGGGTTTCAAGGGACGAGCAGTACTTC.

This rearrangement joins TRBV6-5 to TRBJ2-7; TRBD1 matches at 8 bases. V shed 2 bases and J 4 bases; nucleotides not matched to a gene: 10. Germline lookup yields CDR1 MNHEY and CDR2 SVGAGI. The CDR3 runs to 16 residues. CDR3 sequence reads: CASSYEPGQEAYEQYF. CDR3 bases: TGTGCCAGCAGTTACGAGCCGGGACAGGAGGCTTACGAGCAGTACTTC.

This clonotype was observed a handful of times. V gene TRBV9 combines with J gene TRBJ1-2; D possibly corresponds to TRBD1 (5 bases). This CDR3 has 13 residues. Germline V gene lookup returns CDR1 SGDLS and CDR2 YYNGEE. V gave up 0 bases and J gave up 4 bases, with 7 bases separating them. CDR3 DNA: TGTGCCAGCAGCGTAGTAGGGACCTATGGCTACACCTTC. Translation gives CASSVVGTYGYTF.

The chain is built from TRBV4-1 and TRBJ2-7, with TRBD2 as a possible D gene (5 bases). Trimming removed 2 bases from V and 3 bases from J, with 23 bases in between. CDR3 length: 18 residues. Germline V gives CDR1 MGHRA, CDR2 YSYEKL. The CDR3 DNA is TGCGCCAGCAGCCAATTTCAGTCGTTATCCGGGGTCGTCTACGAGCAGTACTTC. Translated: CASSQFQSLSGVVYEQYF.

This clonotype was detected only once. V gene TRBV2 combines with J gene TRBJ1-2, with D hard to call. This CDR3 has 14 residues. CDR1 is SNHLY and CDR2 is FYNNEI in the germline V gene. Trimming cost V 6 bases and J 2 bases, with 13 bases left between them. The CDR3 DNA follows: TGTGCCAGCAGATTGGATTTCCTGAACTATGGCTACACCTTC. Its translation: CASRLDFLNYGYTF.